This T cell receptor beta chain was retrieved from a study of a mutant IDH1 vaccine in newly diagnosed glioma. Overall study context: Patients in the study were vaccinated eight times, receiving shots in weeks 1, 3, 5, 7, 11, 15, 19 and 23. Commencement of vaccination occurred 4-6 weeks following radiotherapy alone, or concurrently with temozolomide cycles.

Regarding this clone: The antigen is undetermined.

The CDR3 extends over 15 amino acids. Germline CDR1 SGDLS, CDR2 YYNGEE. Trimming shortened V by 4 bases and J by 5 bases, and 16 bases separated the two germline ends. The time point is: week 5, during vaccination. A 20-mer mutant IDH1 peptide at 300 ug was injected subcutaneously with topical imiquimod. The method was immunoSEQ multiplex PCR; TCRdb's version includes in-frame clones alone and lacks a portion of them. The data show some 25,000 clones, 77% seen once. This TCR derives from a middle-aged man with glioma. The rearrangement joins TRBV9 to TRBJ2-1; D possibly matches TRBD1 or TRBD2 (5 bases each). Source: PBMCs, taken from a glioma patient whose treatment included an IDH1 peptide vaccine. The DNA of the CDR3 is TGTGCCAGCAGCACCTATGCCGGGACCAACAATGAGCAGTTCTTC. This gives the protein CASSTYAGTNNEQFF.